This T cell receptor (beta chain) was captured by sequencing in a study of shared clonotypes between healthy human individuals. Germline V gives CDR1 SGHVS, CDR2 FQNEAQ. With 5 bases clipped from V and 3 bases from J, the junction kept 6 bases outside the gene matches. CDR3 size: 14 residues. This table comes from immunoSEQ multiplex PCR, and its TCRdb copy is limited to in-frame clones, with some not included. The sample lists fewer than 700,000 clones; around 76% were seen once. The sample consisted of PBMCs. This chain links TRBV7-8 with TRBJ1-2; 7 nucleotides match TRBD1. The receptor was derived from a woman aged 35 to 49 in good health. Some clones in this sample may be carry-over from other donors' samples. The CDR3 region is CASSPAGTDYGYTF. The CDR3 DNA reads as TGTGCCAGCAGCCCCGCAGGGACAGACTATGGCTACACCTTC.